The next 12 T cell receptor beta chains were all read from a single sample in a study of human T cells and chemical hapten exposure (dated by TCRdb to about 2021). Libraries came from RACE. TCRdb shows the sequencer as NextSeq 500. The public reads were quality trimmed at Q25 with fastp and then assembled into clones with MiXCR by TCRdb, keeping productive beta chains. Identical CDR3 protein sequences are pooled into one entry, listed with their most common genes and DNA. This sample lists over 300,000 distinct CDR3 sequences; 5.1% were detected once. The ten largest make up roughly 2.6% of the sample. The intended sense of this specimen's time point label: pre-sensitization, week 0. Per the publication, the treatment or condition label means: therapeutic diphenylcyclopropenone sensitization with weekly scalp DPC. The sequencing here drew on whole blood, taken in connection with sensitization to the hapten diphenylcyclopropenone (DPC). The source is a woman in her forties or fifties with alopecia areata. Some clones in this sample may be carry-over from other donors' samples.

This clonotype was recorded at least ten times. V gene TRBV28 combines with J gene TRBJ2-1; 11 nucleotides match TRBD1. With V trimmed by 2 bases and J by 7 bases, 7 bases remained unmatched. CDR1 is MDHEN and CDR2 is SYDVKM in the germline V gene. The CDR3 length is 16 residues. The CDR3 nucleotides are TGTGCCAGCAGTTTAAATGGACAGGGGGCTTGGAATGAGCAGTTCTTC. It yields the protein CASSLNGQGAWNEQFF.

The rearrangement joins TRBV6-2 or TRBV6-3 to TRBJ2-7, with unresolved D. Germline loops: CDR1 MNHEY, CDR2 SVGEGT. The CDR3 is 13 amino acids. V lost 2 bases to trimming and J lost 2 bases, with 7 bases between them. The CDR3 region is CASSYARTYEQYF. In DNA form, the CDR3 reads TGTGCCAGCAGTTACGCCCGGACCTACGAGCAGTACTTC.

The rearrangement joins TRBV20-1 to TRBJ1-2; the D gene is possibly TRBD1 (5 bases). The V gene lost 0 bases and the J gene lost 7 bases, with 12 bases spanning the gap. Germline lookup yields CDR1 DFQATT and CDR2 SNEGSKA (reference sequence). The CDR3 has 13 residues. The CDR3 DNA is TGCAGTGCTAGAGATGGCAGGGAAGGTGGCTACACCTTC. This encodes CSARDGREGGYTF.

V gene TRBV9 combines with J gene TRBJ2-1; 9 bases match TRBD2. CDR3 length: 15 residues. Germline values: CDR1 SGDLS, CDR2 YYNGEE. J was trimmed by 7 bases and V by 4 bases; bases with no gene match: 9. The CDR3 DNA reads as TGTGCCAGCAGCATAGTTAGCGGGAGTACGAATGAGCAGTTCTTC. This gives the protein CASSIVSGSTNEQFF.

This clonotype was detected only once. This CDR3 fails to terminate in the conserved phenylalanine or tryptophan, so it likely reflects a read error. This chain links TRBV6-1 with TRBJ1-5; D is unclear. Trimming took off 0 bases at V and 0 bases at J, with 12 bases between the two ends. CDR1 and CDR2 (germline): MNHNS, SASEGT. This CDR3 comprises 17 residues. This CDR3 reads CASSEALEGYSNQPQHL. CDR3 coding DNA: TGTGCCAGCAGTGAAGCGCTAGAGGGATATAGCAATCAGCCCCAGCATCTT.

This clonotype showed up many times. The chain uses TRBV6-1 and TRBJ2-2, with TRBD2 matching over 7 bases. CDR3 length: 15 amino acids. Trimming at V came to 1 base and at J to 5 bases, leaving 4 bases not matched to a gene. Germline values: CDR1 MNHNS, CDR2 SASEGT. The CDR3 here is CASSEGAGRTGELFF. The CDR3 region has the DNA TGTGCCAGCAGTGAAGGAGCGGGGCGAACCGGGGAGCTGTTTTTT.

This clonotype was counted many times. A read error is possible here, since a much larger clone lies one base away. The chain links TRBV5-5 to TRBJ1-1; D is perhaps TRBD1 (5 bases). Trimming cost V 4 bases and J 1 base, with 8 bases left between them. CDR1 and CDR2 from the germline V gene are SGHKS and YYEKEE (reference sequence). This CDR3 contains 13 residues. This chain's CDR3 is CASSPTANTEAFF. Written as DNA, the CDR3 is TGTGCCAGCAGCCCGACAGCGAACACTGAAGCTTTCTTT.

The chain employs TRBV13 and TRBJ2-5; 8 bases map to TRBD2. The junction had 8 bases not matched to a gene; V was cut back by 4 bases and J by 1 base. Germline V gene sequence: CDR1 PRHDT, CDR2 FYEKMQ (reference sequence). CDR3 length equals 16 residues. The CDR3 DNA reads as TGTGCCAGCAGCTCTCTAGCGGGTACCCTCCAAGAGACCCAGTACTTC. Translating it yields CASSSLAGTLQETQYF. Combining the CDR3 with reference TRBV13 and TRBJ2-5 gives the whole variable domain AAGVIQSPRHLIKEKRETATLKCYPIPRHDTVYWYQQGPGQDPQFLISFYEKMQSDKGSIPDRFSAQQFSDYHSELNMSSLELGDSALYFCASSSLAGTLQETQYFGPGTRLLVL.

This clonotype has more than one count but fewer than ten. The chain is built from TRBV5-1 and TRBJ2-2; D gene unclear. Trimming left V 0 bases short and J 1 base short, with 7 bases between. CDR3 size: 15 residues. Germline V CDR1 and CDR2: SGHRS, YFSETQ. The DNA of the CDR3 is TGCGCCAGCAGCTTGGTTGTCGGGAACACCGGGGAGCTGTTTTTT. Residues: CASSLVVGNTGELFF.

This clonotype was counted ten times or more. For the CDR3, the DNA is TGTGCCAGCAGTTACCTCACTAGCGGGAGAATCGTGAATGAGCAGTTCTTC. It translates to CASSYLTSGRIVNEQFF. This chain connects TRBV6-2 or TRBV6-3 to TRBJ2-1; 11 bases fit TRBD2. Trimming took 2 bases from V and 7 from J; bases not matched to a gene: 10. CDR3 length: 17 amino acids. Germline CDR1 MNHEY, CDR2 SVGEGT.

This clonotype was seen repeatedly, ten times or more. The chain employs TRBV12-3 or TRBV12-4 and TRBJ2-3, with TRBD1 identical over 7 bases. The length of the CDR3 is 11 residues. V dropped 7 bases and J dropped 9; count of bases not matched to a gene: 4. CDR3 in amino acids: CASTDRDTQYF. The CDR3 DNA sequence: TGTGCCAGCACCGACAGGGACACGCAGTATTTT.

This sequence joins TRBV12-3 or TRBV12-4 and TRBJ1-5; the D gene is possibly TRBD1 (6 bases). The CDR3 length is 15 residues. The V and J ends lost 7 bases and 2 bases respectively, with 15 bases between them. The DNA of the CDR3 is TGTGCCAGCACCGGAGGGGGTCTCGGCAATCAGCCCCAGCATTTT. It yields the protein CASTGGGLGNQPQHF.